The following is a T cell receptor (beta chain) sequence with its context. Its cognate antigen is unknown. This sample is drawn from a study of CD8 T cells in Susac syndrome. Findings and caveats of the study: The study's TCR sequencing and HLA analysis covered a relatively small number of individuals, and the study acknowledged this.

Random hexamers primed reverse transcription of about 0.5 to 1 ug RNA. The TCR beta CDR3 was amplified by immunoSEQ multiplex PCR across 54 Vbeta, 13 Jbeta. TCRdb independently ran MiXCR on the immunoSEQ multiplex PCR reads; one entry per CDR3 protein. The sample shows around 140,000 distinct CDR3 sequences, approximately 79% of them seen only once. V lost 6 bases and J lost 5; bases outside the gene matches: 4. The length of the CDR3 is 13 residues. Germline V gene lookup returns CDR1 MDHEN and CDR2 SYDVKM. The clonotype was recovered from a human donor with multiple sclerosis. The V and J genes are TRBV28 and TRBJ2-5; 9 bases are a match to TRBD1. The specimen sequenced was CD8+ T cells from PBMCs. The CDR3 region has the DNA TGTGCCAGCAGCTGGACAGGGGTGGAGACCCAGTACTTC. Encoded protein: CASSWTGVETQYF.